This entry features one T cell receptor (beta chain) sequence. The antigen it recognizes is unknown. Nothing much larger sits one base from this clone, and base qualities are not available. The CDR3 regions of human TCRbeta chains were analyzed by immunosequencing. On the study's bioinformatics: Repertoire TCRs were checked for matches against a reference library of SARS-CoV-2-specific TCRs that had been generated using the MIRA antigen-specificity platform. Breadth was defined as the fraction of unique TCRs that were SARS-CoV-2-associated. Depth was defined as the fraction of total T cells that were SARS-CoV-2-associated. Each spike-specific TCR was assigned to its reactive spike region and to a CD4 or CD8 class using the MIRA data. Log10-transformed breadth and depth values were compared by one-way ANOVA with Sidak's multiple comparisons tests. The table comes from immuneACCESS by way of TCRdb, which keeps in-frame sequences with V and J called. Part of the clones is missing from these tables; in studies checked, under half for an unresolved V gene and the rest for unknown reasons. V, J and clone size are those of that table, while D and trimming were read from the DNA. For this sample there are some 140,000 clones; about 94% appear just once. About 1% of the sample rests with the top ten.

This specimen belongs to a study of T cell responses to AZD1222 COVID-19 vaccine (dated by TCRdb to the early 2020s). About the full investigation: AZD1222 recipients given second doses at about 4 weeks or at about 12 weeks were pooled, since spike-specific TCR depth and breadth were not found to differ between the two schedules. TCR sequencing was performed for roughly 250 trial participants, of whom around 200 were given two doses of AZD1222 and 26 were given two doses of MenACWY control vaccine. Trial participants were enrolled by age into 18-55, 56-69 and 70-plus year subgroups, with around 150, 28 and 57 TCR-sequenced participants respectively.

V lost 2 bases and J lost 8 bases, and the count of bases not matched to a germline gene is 6. The germline V gene specifies SGHVS as CDR1 and FQNEAQ as CDR2. Reading from cysteine to phenylalanine, the CDR3 counts 15 amino acids. Here the CDR3 DNA is all that survives: 45 bases in frame from base 1. What the time point label conveys for this sample: baseline before first vaccination. Samples from vaccinated people were obtained from the UK trials COV001 and COV002, which included a single-blind randomized controlled phase 2/3 trial of AZD1222 (ChAdOx1 nCoV-19) in healthy adults. For TCRbeta chain sequencing, PBMC samples from trial participants were taken at day 0 and at day 28 after the second dose. Study-level results and caveats: The vaccine-associated CD4 TCRs covered the entire spike protein, and the dominant responses fell in regions 160-218 and 743-854. After two AZD1222 doses, spike-specific TCR breadth and depth were significantly higher than at day 0 and than in MenACWY recipients. Nearly half of unique spike-specific TCRs reportedly recognized epitopes outside regions mutated in the B.1.351 and B.1.1.7 variants. Most participants were white British and females outnumbered males, and the authors suggested that clonal diversity may have been underestimated. Only 5 to 7 AZD1222 recipients were SARS-CoV-2 seropositive at baseline, limiting conclusions about previously exposed vaccinees. The 56-69-year group was small, and its depth increase did not reach significance, likely because of low power. Because no day 14 peak-response samples were available, the repertoires could be characterized only after the peak T cell response.

The chain links TRBV7-8 with TRBJ1-6; TRBD1 aligns with 7 central bases. The sequence came from an adult in good health. The material was peripheral blood, obtained on day 0 of AZD1222 vaccination. The encoded CDR3 is CASSLRTGEDSPLHF. The DNA sequence is as follows: TGTGCCAGCAGCTTACGTACAGGGGAAGATTCACCCCTCCACTTT.